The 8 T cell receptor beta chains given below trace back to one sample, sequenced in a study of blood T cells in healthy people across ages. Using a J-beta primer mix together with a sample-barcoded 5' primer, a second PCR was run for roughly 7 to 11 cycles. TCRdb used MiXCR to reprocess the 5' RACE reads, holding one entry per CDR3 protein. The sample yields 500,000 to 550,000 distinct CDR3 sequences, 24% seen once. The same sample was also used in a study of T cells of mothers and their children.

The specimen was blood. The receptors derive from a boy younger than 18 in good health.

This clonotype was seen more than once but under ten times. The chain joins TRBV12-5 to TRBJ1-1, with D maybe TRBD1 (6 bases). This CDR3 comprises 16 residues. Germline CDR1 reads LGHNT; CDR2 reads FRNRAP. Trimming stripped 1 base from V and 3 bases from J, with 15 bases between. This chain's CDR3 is CASGLDLQGPYTEAFF. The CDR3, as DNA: TGTGCTAGTGGTTTGGATCTACAGGGACCGTACACTGAAGCTTTCTTT.

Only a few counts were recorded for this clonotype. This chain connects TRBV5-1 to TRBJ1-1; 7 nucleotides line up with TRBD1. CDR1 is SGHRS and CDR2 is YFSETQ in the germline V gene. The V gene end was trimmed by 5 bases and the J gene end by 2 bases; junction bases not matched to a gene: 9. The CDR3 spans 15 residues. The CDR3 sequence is CASRPNRGANTEAFF. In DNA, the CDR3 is TGCGCCAGCAGACCCAACAGGGGTGCAAACACTGAAGCTTTCTTT. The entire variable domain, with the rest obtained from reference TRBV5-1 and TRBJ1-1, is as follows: KAGVTQTPRYLIKTRGQQVTLSCSPISGHRSVSWYQQTPGQGLQFLFEYFSETQRNKGNFPGRFSGRQFSNSRSEMNVSTLELGDSALYLCASRPNRGANTEAFFGQGTRLTVV.

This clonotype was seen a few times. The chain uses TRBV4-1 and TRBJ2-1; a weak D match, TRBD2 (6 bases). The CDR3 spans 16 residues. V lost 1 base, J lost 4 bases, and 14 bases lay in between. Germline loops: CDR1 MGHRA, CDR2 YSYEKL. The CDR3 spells CASSQVGLAKYNEQFF. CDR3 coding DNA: TGCGCCAGCAGCCAAGTGGGGCTAGCGAAGTACAATGAGCAGTTCTTC.

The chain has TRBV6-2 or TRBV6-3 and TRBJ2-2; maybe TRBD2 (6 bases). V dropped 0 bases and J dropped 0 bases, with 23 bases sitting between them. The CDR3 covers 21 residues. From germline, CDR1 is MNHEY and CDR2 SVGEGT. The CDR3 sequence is CASSYSPCLGLYRANTGELFF. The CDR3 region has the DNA TGTGCCAGCAGTTACTCCCCATGCTTGGGACTCTATAGGGCGAACACCGGGGAGCTGTTTTTT.

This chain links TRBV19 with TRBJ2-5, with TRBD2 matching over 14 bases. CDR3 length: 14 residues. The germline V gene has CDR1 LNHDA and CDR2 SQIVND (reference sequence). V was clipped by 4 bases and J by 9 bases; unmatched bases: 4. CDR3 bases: TGTGCCAGTAGTACTCGACTAGCGGGAGGGCCCCAGTACTTC. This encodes CASSTRLAGGPQYF.

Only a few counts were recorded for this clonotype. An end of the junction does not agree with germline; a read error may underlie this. CDR3 nucleotides: TGTGCCAGCAGCTACACGCTGGGAGCCCCTCAGGTCTTC. Protein product: CASSYTLGAPQVF. V and J are TRBV7-6 and TRBJ2-1, with D perhaps TRBD2 (5 bases). The CDR3 sequence is 13 residues long. From germline, CDR1 is SGHVS and CDR2 FNYEAQ.

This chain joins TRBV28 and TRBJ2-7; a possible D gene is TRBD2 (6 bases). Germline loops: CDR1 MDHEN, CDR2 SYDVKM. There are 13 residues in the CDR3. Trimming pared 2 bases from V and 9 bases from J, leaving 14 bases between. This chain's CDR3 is CASSLLRGNGQYF. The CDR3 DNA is TGTGCCAGCAGTTTACTTCGGGGGAATGGGCAGTACTTC. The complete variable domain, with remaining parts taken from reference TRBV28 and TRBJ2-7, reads DVKVTQSSRYLVKRTGEKVFLECVQDMDHENMFWYRQDPGLGLRLIYFSYDVKMKEKGDIPEGYSVSREKKERFSLILESASTNQTSMYLCASSLLRGNGQYFGPGTRLTVT.

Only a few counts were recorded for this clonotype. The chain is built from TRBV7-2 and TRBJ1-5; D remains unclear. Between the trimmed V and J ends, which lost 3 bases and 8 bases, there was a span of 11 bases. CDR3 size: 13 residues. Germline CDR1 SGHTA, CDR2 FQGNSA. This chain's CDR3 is CASSFSGDEPQHF. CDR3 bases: TGTGCCAGCAGCTTTAGCGGTGACGAGCCCCAGCATTTT.